This T cell receptor (beta chain) was captured by sequencing in a study of blood T cell repertoires in COVID-19. The data were produced by immunoSEQ multiplex PCR, yet TCRdb's version contains in-frame clones alone and is incomplete. The sample carries 300,000 to 400,000 clones, 75% to 90% recorded once. Recruited during active infection, patients (from Seattle) were subsequently followed longitudinally. From germline, CDR1 is SEHNR and CDR2 FQNEAQ (reference sequence). The CDR3 is made up of 15 amino acids. The germline V and J ends were trimmed by 1 base and 8 bases, with 15 bases remaining between them.

This TCR was sampled from a woman aged 50 to 60 with COVID-19, enrolled during active disease. The chain recombines TRBV7-9 with TRBJ2-1; possible D gene TRBD2, 6 bases. Input material: peripheral blood. CDR3 sequence: CASSLGGLGGHEQFF. The CDR3 nucleotides read TGTGCCAGCAGCTTAGGCGGCCTAGGAGGGCATGAGCAGTTCTTC. Full variable domain (remainder filled in from reference TRBV7-9 and TRBJ2-1): DTGVSQNPRHKITKRGQNVTFRCDPISEHNRLYWYRQTLGQGPEFLTYFQNEAQLEKSRLLSDRFSAERPKGSFSTLEIQRTEQGDSAMYLCASSLGGLGGHEQFFGPGTRLTVL.